What follows describes a single T cell receptor beta chain. One end of the junction fails to match germline, which may point to a read error. This entry comes from a study of PD-L1 blockade in urothelial cancer. Study context: Blood analyses occurred 3 weeks (second dose) and 6 weeks post treatment start.

The data were produced by immunoSEQ multiplex PCR, yet TCRdb's version contains in-frame clones alone and is incomplete. The sample shows about 52,000 clones, over 70% of them seen only once. The CDR3 consists of 15 residues. CDR1 and CDR2 from the germline V gene are SQVTM and ANQGSEA. The sequences come from PBMCs, collected around atezolizumab (anti-PD-L1) treatment. The receptor's source is a man between 35 and 55 years old with urothelial cancer. The J gene is TRBJ2-2, the V gene TRBV29-1; 10 bases match TRBD1. The CDR3 is CSVPPGQGNSGELFF. For the CDR3, the DNA is TGCAGCGTGCCACCGGGACAGGGGAACTCCGGGGAGCTGTTTTTT.